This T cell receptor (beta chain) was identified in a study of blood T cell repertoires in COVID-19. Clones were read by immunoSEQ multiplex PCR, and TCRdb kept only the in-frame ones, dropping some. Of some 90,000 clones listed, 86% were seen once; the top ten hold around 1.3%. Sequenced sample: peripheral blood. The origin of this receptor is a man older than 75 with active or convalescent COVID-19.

The CDR3 region has the DNA TGCGCCAGCAGCCAAGACATAGCGGGAGGGCGAGGTGAGCAGTTCTTC. It translates to CASSQDIAGGRGEQFF. The chain is built from TRBV4-3 and TRBJ2-1; 11 bases fit TRBD2. This CDR3 has 16 residues. Germline CDR1 and CDR2: LGHNA and YSLEER. Unmatched junction bases numbered 7, after V lost 0 bases and J lost 9 bases.